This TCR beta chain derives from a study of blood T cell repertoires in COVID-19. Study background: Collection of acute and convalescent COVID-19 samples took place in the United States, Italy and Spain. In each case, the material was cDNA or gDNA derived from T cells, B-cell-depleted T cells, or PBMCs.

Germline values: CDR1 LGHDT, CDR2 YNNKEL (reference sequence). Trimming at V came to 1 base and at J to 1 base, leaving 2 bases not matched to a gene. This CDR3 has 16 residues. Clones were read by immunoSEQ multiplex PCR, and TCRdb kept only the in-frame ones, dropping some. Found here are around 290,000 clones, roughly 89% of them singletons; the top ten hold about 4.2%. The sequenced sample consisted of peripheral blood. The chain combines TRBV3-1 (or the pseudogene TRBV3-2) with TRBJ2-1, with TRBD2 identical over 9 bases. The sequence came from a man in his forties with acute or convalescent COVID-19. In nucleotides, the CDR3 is TGTGCCAGCAGCCAAGGCGCGGGGGGGTCCTACAATGAGCAGTTCTTC. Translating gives CASSQGAGGSYNEQFF.